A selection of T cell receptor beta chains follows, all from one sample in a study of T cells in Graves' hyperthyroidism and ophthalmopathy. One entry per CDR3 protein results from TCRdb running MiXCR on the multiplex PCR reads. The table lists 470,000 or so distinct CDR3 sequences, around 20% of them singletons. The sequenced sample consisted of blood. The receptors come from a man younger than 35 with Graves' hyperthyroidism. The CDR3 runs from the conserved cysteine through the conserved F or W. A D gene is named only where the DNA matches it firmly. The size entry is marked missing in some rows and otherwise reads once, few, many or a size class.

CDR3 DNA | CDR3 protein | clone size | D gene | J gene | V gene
TGTGCCACCAGCGTAGCGGGGGGCCCAGCCTCCGAGCAGTACTTC | CATSVAGGPASEQYF | . | TRBD2 | TRBJ2-7 | TRBV15
TGTGCCAGCAGCCGAGGACAGGGGTATGCTGAAGCTTTCTTT | CASSRGQGYAEAFF | many | TRBD1 | TRBJ1-1 | TRBV6-1
TGTGCCAGCAGTTCCATGATCAGGGGACCTCTGAACACTGAAGCTTTCTTT | CASSSMIRGPLNTEAFF | many | . | TRBJ1-1 | TRBV27
TGTGCCAGCAGCGACAGTGGTAAAGTGCTCCAAGAGACCCAGTACTTC | CASSDSGKVLQETQYF | many | . | TRBJ2-5 | TRBV12-3/TRBV12-4
TGTGCCAGTAGTAGGCAGGGGTCTGCCTACGAGCAGTACTTC | CASSRQGSAYEQYF | few | . | TRBJ2-7 | TRBV19
TGCGCCAGCAGCAGCGCTGGGACTACCGCCAATGGCGCTTTCTTT | CASSSAGTTANGAFF | many | . | TRBJ1-1 | TRBV5-1
TGTGCCAGCAGTGCGAACAGGGCCGGCTACACCTTC | CASSANRAGYTF | many | . | TRBJ1-2 | TRBV28
TGCAGTGCTAACGAGGCAGGGTCTACTTCGAGGGAGACCCAGTACTTC | CSANEAGSTSRETQYF | many | . | TRBJ2-5 | TRBV20-1
TGCAGCGTTGTACTACAGGGGGCTCACTACGAGCAGTACTTC | CSVVLQGAHYEQYF | many | TRBD1 | TRBJ2-7 | TRBV29-1
TGTGCCAGCAGCTTAGGAATGGGGGCGGCCCAAGAGACCCAGTACTTC | CASSLGMGAAQETQYF | few | . | TRBJ2-5 | TRBV7-9
TGCAGCGTTGAATCACTTAACTATGGCTACACCTTC | CSVESLNYGYTF | many | . | TRBJ1-2 | TRBV29-1
TGTGCCAGCAGTCCCCGGACCTTCCTAGAGACCCAGTACTTC | CASSPRTFLETQYF | many | . | TRBJ2-5 | TRBV6-1
TGCAGTGCTAGAGTGACGCCAAGAGGCGCCTACGAGCAGTACTTC | CSARVTPRGAYEQYF | once | . | TRBJ2-7 | TRBV20-1
TGTGCCAGCAGGGCTGGGACTAGCGGGGTCTACGAGCAGTACTTC | CASRAGTSGVYEQYF | many | TRBD2 | TRBJ2-7 | TRBV6-1
TGTGCCAGCAGCTGGGGGACAGAGAACACTGAAGCTTTCTTT | CASSWGTENTEAFF | many | TRBD1 | TRBJ1-1 | TRBV7-9
TGTGCCACCAGCAGAGACATACCTGGGACAGGGGTAGGTCAGCCCCAGCATTTT | CATSRDIPGTGVGQPQHF | many | TRBD1 | TRBJ1-5 | TRBV15
TGTGCCAGCAGTTTATTTCAGGGCCGGGGGAACACTGAAGCTTTCTTT | CASSLFQGRGNTEAFF | many | . | TRBJ1-1 | TRBV27
TGTGCCAGCAGTTCCCGGGCAGGGGGCGTAAGTCTCCGTGGCTACACCTTC | CASSSRAGGVSLRGYTF | many | TRBD1 | TRBJ1-2 | TRBV6-5
TGTGCCAGCAGTCGGGACAGGATCTCTGGAAACACCATATATTTT | CASSRDRISGNTIYF | many | TRBD1 | TRBJ1-3 | TRBV2
TGTGCCAGCAGTCCGAGGGCATCTTATGGCTACACCTTC | CASSPRASYGYTF | few | . | TRBJ1-2 | TRBV27
TGTGCCAGCAGTTTAGGGCAGGGAAACAATCAGCCCCAGCATTTT | CASSLGQGNNQPQHF | . | . | TRBJ1-5 | TRBV28
TGTGCCAGCAGCCAGGGACAGGGGGGTCCAGAGACCCAGTACTTC | CASSQGQGGPETQYF | many | TRBD1 | TRBJ2-5 | TRBV11-2
TGCGCCAGCAGCTTGGCCCCGGCTAGCGGGGTTTACGAGCAGTACTTC | CASSLAPASGVYEQYF | many | TRBD2 | TRBJ2-7 | TRBV5-1
TGCGCCAGCAGCCAAAGGACCGACGCTAACTATGGCTACACCTTC | CASSQRTDANYGYTF | . | . | TRBJ1-2 | TRBV4-1
TGTGCCAGTAGTACCGACGGCAGCAATCAGCCCCAGCATTTT | CASSTDGSNQPQHF | many | . | TRBJ1-5 | TRBV19
TGTGCCAGCAGCTTAGCGGGGGTTTTAGAAGAGACCCAGTACTTC | CASSLAGVLEETQYF | many | . | TRBJ2-5 | TRBV7-8
TGCGCCAGCAGCCAAGCGGGGCGGAAGAACTATGGCTACACCTTC | CASSQAGRKNYGYTF | . | . | TRBJ1-2 | TRBV4-1